This TCR beta chain was recorded in a study of long-term antiretroviral therapy in people with HIV. This CDR3 contains 15 residues. V was trimmed by 6 bases and J by 1 base, leaving 15 bases between them. Germline CDR1 reads MNHNS; CDR2 reads SASEGT. Investigators performed immunoSEQ version v3.0 at survey level. Here immunoSEQ multiplex PCR was the method, and the copy in TCRdb shows in-frame clones only, minus some. The table has about 18,000 clones, approximately 81% seen once. The chain uses TRBV6-1 and TRBJ1-1; D is uncertain. This TCR was sampled from a young woman with HIV. This sample comprised unsorted PBMCs, obtained 0.6 years after starting antiretroviral therapy. The chain's CDR3 is CASRIQARENTEAFF. As DNA, the CDR3 is TGTGCCAGCAGGATTCAAGCTAGAGAGAACACTGAAGCTTTCTTT.